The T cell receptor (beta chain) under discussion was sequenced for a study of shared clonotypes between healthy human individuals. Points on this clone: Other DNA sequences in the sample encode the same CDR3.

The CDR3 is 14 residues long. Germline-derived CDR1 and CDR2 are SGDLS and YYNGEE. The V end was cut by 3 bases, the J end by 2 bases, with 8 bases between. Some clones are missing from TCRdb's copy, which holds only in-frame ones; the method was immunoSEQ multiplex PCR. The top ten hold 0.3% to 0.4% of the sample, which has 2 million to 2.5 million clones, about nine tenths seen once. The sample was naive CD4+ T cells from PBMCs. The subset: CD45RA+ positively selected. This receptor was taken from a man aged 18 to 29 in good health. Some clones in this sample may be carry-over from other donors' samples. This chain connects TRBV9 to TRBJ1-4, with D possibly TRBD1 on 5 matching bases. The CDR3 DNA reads TGTGCCAGCAGCGCCGGGACCACTAATGAAAAACTGTTTTTT. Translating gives CASSAGTTNEKLFF.